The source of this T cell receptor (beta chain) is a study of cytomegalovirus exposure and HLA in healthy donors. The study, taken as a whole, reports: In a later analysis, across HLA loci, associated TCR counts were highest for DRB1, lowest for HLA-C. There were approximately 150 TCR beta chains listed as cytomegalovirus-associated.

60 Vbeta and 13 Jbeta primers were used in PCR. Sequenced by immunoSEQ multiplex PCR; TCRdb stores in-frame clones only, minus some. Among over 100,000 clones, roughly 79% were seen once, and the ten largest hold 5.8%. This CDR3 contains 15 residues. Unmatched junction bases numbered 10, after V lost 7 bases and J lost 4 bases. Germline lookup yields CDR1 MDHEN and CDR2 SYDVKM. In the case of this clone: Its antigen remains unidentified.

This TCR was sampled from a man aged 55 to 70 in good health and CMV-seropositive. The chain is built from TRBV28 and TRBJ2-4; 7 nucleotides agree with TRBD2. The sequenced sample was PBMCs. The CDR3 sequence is CASNSPGLLKNIQYF. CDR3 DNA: TGTGCCAGCAACTCACCGGGACTATTAAAAAACATTCAGTACTTC.